The 17 T cell receptor beta chains reported below all come from one sample, sequenced in a study of regulatory T cells in long-lasting Graves disease. The TCR beta library used iRepertoire HTBI primers with Arm-PCR amplification of CDR3. Each CDR3 protein is one row after TCRdb ran MiXCR on the multiplex PCR reads. In the table there are some 460,000 distinct CDR3 sequences, roughly 15% of which are singletons. The time point is: newly diagnosed GD, antithyroid drugs for less than 3 months. The TCR library was prepared using RNA isolated from PBMCs. These data were also filed under a second study, of T cells in Graves' hyperthyroidism and ophthalmopathy.

The sample here was peripheral blood mononuclear cells (PBMCs), taken at new diagnosis, from a patient treated with antithyroid drugs. These TCRs come from a man in his forties or fifties with Graves disease.

This clonotype was seen a handful of times. V gene TRBV6-2 or TRBV6-3 combines with J gene TRBJ1-5; TRBD1 agrees at 7 bases. V gave up 3 bases and J gave up 3 bases; unmatched junction bases: 11. Germline lookup yields CDR1 MNHEY and CDR2 SVGEGT. CDR3 length: 17 amino acids. CDR3 coding DNA: TGTGCCAGCAGTTATCGGGACAGCCCTACCTACAATCAGCCCCAGCATTTT. Residues: CASSYRDSPTYNQPQHF.

This clonotype has ten or more counts. V gene TRBV6-1 combines with J gene TRBJ1-5; the match to TRBD1 covers 8 bases. CDR1 MNHNS and CDR2 SASEGT come from the germline V gene. This CDR3 is built from 15 residues. Losses at the gene ends were 6 bases for V and 2 bases for J; bases not matched to a gene: 6. CDR3 protein: CASRVQGVGNQPQHF. The CDR3 DNA follows: TGTGCCAGCAGGGTACAGGGGGTGGGCAATCAGCCCCAGCATTTT.

The rearrangement joins TRBV14 to TRBJ2-3; D is possibly TRBD2 (5 bases). Germline V lookup: CDR1 SGHDN, CDR2 FVKESK. Between the trimmed V and J ends, which lost 4 bases and 4 bases, there was a span of 15 bases. The CDR3 runs to 15 residues. The CDR3 DNA reads as TGTGCCAGCAGCCTCCTTCGAGGGCACCCAGATACGCAGTATTTT. Encoded protein: CASSLLRGHPDTQYF.

This clonotype was counted many times. The chain links TRBV20-1 to TRBJ2-7; TRBD2 might be the D (6 bases). CDR1 and CDR2 from the germline V gene are DFQATT and SNEGSKA (reference sequence). The V end was cut by 0 bases, the J end by 4 bases, with 10 bases between. The CDR3 has 13 amino acids. CDR3 loop: CSARDVGRYEQYF. The CDR3 bases are TGCAGTGCTAGAGATGTCGGGAGATACGAGCAGTACTTC.

As concerns this clonotype: It may be a read error: a sequence one base away is much more abundant. V and J are TRBV6-1 and TRBJ2-1; D ambiguous. The CDR3 runs to 16 residues. Germline-derived CDR1 and CDR2 are MNHNS and SASEGT. Trimming pared 3 bases from V and 13 bases from J, leaving 25 bases between. The CDR3 spells CASSEFLNGAQETQFF. CDR3 sequence (DNA): TGTGCCAGCAGTGAGTTCCTCAACGGCGCACAAGAGACCCAGTTCTTC.

This clonotype appeared many times. The chain carries TRBV5-1 and TRBJ2-1, with 10 bases identical to TRBD1. V was pared by 5 bases and J by 1 base, with 6 bases of the junction left unmatched. The CDR3 sequence is 16 residues long. CDR1 and CDR2 (germline): SGHRS, YFSETQ. CDR3 DNA: TGCGCCAGCAGTTTATGGGACAGGGGTTCCTACAATGAGCAGTTCTTC. Translated: CASSLWDRGSYNEQFF.

This clonotype was counted a few times. The chain has TRBV19 and TRBJ1-3; 7 bases fit TRBD1. Losses at the gene ends were 6 bases for V and 0 bases for J; bases not matched to a gene: 11. The CDR3 has 17 amino acids. Germline V gene sequence: CDR1 LNHDA, CDR2 SQIVND (reference sequence). The CDR3 DNA is TGTGCCAGTAGCCGACAGGGTGCGCTGATCTCTGGAAACACCATATATTTT. It encodes CASSRQGALISGNTIYF.

This clonotype was observed at least ten times. The chain links TRBV7-9 to TRBJ2-7, with D unclear. V lost 1 base to trimming and J lost 3 bases, with 10 bases between them. Germline CDR1 is SEHNR and CDR2 is FQNEAQ (reference sequence). The CDR3 is made up of 14 amino acids. The CDR3 nucleotides read TGTGCCAGCAGCTTAGAGACGGCTAACTACGAGCAGTACTTC. Protein: CASSLETANYEQYF.

The sample holds a few counts of this clonotype. This chain joins TRBV2 and TRBJ2-3; D may correspond to TRBD1 or TRBD2 (5 bases each). Deletions cut 3 bases from V and 3 bases from J, with 13 bases between. Looked up from germline, CDR1 is SNHLY and CDR2 is FYNNEI. This CDR3 has 15 amino acids. The chain's CDR3 is CASSERGIRTDTQYF. The CDR3 DNA sequence: TGTGCCAGCAGTGAGAGGGGTATCCGGACAGATACGCAGTATTTT. Drawing the rest from reference TRBV2 and TRBJ2-3, the complete variable domain is EPEVTQTPSHQVTQMGQEVILRCVPISNHLYFYWYRQILGQKVEFLVSFYNNEISEKSEIFDDQFSVERPDGSNFTLKIRSTKLEDSAMYFCASSERGIRTDTQYFGPGTRLTVL.

This clonotype has a count of ten or more. The chain links TRBV28 to TRBJ1-5; perhaps TRBD1 as D (6 bases). Trimming took 7 bases from V and 2 from J, leaving 15 bases between them. From germline, CDR1 is MDHEN and CDR2 SYDVKM. The CDR3 is made up of 15 amino acids. The CDR3 nucleotides are TGTGCCAGCAAAATGGCGGCAGGGGGCAATCAGCCCCAGCATTTT. It is translated as CASKMAAGGNQPQHF.

A note on this clonotype: This may be a read error, as it is one base from a much larger clone. This CDR3 is missing its conserved last phenylalanine or tryptophan, likely due to a read error. The chain links TRBV7-9 to TRBJ2-2, with 8 bases identical to TRBD1. CDR3 length: 14 amino acids. The J segment lost 3 bases and the V segment lost 9 bases, leaving 6 bases of the junction unmatched. Germline V gene data show CDR1 as SEHNR and CDR2 as FQNEAQ (reference sequence). CDR3 amino acids: CAREQGGDTGELFS. CDR3 nucleotides: TGTGCCAGAGAACAGGGGGGAGACACCGGGGAGCTGTTTTCT.

This clonotype was seen ten or more times. The V gene is TRBV28, the J gene TRBJ2-1; the match to TRBD2 covers 9 bases. The length of the CDR3 is 16 residues. From germline, CDR1 is MDHEN and CDR2 SYDVKM. Trimming removed 7 bases from V and 9 bases from J; junction bases left unmatched: 16. The chain's CDR3 is CASTLVSAGGLGEQFF. The CDR3 nucleotides read TGTGCCAGCACCCTCGTTTCAGCGGGGGGCCTGGGTGAGCAGTTCTTC.

This clonotype showed up many times. The chain joins TRBV30 to TRBJ2-3; perhaps TRBD2 as D (5 bases). This CDR3 spans 13 amino acids. Germline lookup yields CDR1 GTSNPN and CDR2 SVGIG (reference sequence). V lost 4 bases and J 2 bases, leaving 10 bases between the germline ends. The CDR3 coding sequence is TGTGCCTGGACCGACGGGGTCACAGATACGCAGTATTTT. Its protein product is CAWTDGVTDTQYF.

Only a few counts were recorded for this clonotype. CDR3 bases: TGCAGTGCCGATAAACCGACCAGCTCCGGGGAGACCCAGTACTTC. As protein: CSADKPTSSGETQYF. This chain joins TRBV20-1 and TRBJ2-5; D is uncertain. Germline loops: CDR1 DFQATT, CDR2 SNEGSKA (reference sequence). The ends were cut back, 6 bases at V and 5 bases at J, with 22 bases in the middle. The CDR3 runs 15 residues.

Ten or more counts support this clonotype. V is TRBV30 and J is TRBJ2-3; 7 bases are shared with TRBD2. CDR3 length equals 16 residues. Germline lookup yields CDR1 GTSNPN and CDR2 SVGIG (reference sequence). With 3 bases clipped from V and 2 bases from J, the junction kept 11 bases outside the gene matches. The CDR3 here is CAWSGTGEGPTDTQYF. CDR3 in DNA: TGTGCCTGGAGCGGTACGGGGGAGGGCCCCACAGATACGCAGTATTTT.

This clonotype was counted between two and nine times. V and J are TRBV28 and TRBJ1-5; 9 bases fit TRBD1. The CDR3 covers 14 residues. The junction had 4 bases not matched to a gene; V was cut back by 6 bases and J by 4 bases. Looked up from germline, CDR1 is MDHEN and CDR2 is SYDVKM. CDR3 bases: TGTGCCAGCAGAACAGGGGGCTGGAATCAGCCCCAGCATTTT. This translates into CASRTGGWNQPQHF.

This chain joins TRBV29-1 and TRBJ2-2; 8 nucleotides line up with TRBD1. Losses at the gene ends were 2 bases for V and 7 bases for J; bases not matched to a gene: 6. CDR1 is SQVTM, CDR2 ANQGSEA, per germline. CDR3 size: 14 residues. Written as DNA, the CDR3 is TGCAGCGTTGAAAAGACAGGGGTGGGCGGGGAGCTGTTTTTT. It is translated as CSVEKTGVGGELFF.